These 14 T cell receptor beta chains were all obtained from the same sample, sequenced in a study of blood T cell repertoires in COVID-19. Clones were sequenced by immunoSEQ multiplex PCR, and TCRdb holds only the in-frame ones, with some missing. The sample has fewer than 450,000 clones, roughly 90% seen once; the top ten hold 7% to 8%. Sequencing was carried out using peripheral blood. The receptor set was obtained from a woman aged 70 to 79 with COVID-19, enrolled during active disease.

V usage is TRBV24-1 and J usage is TRBJ2-7; tentatively, D is TRBD2 (5 bases). The CDR3 extends over 14 amino acids. Germline values: CDR1 KGHDR, CDR2 SFDVKD. V lost 4 bases to trimming and J lost 0 bases, with 9 bases between them. CDR3 nucleotides: TGTGCCACCAGTGACCCCGGGGTCTCCTACGAGCAGTACTTC. Protein product: CATSDPGVSYEQYF.

V and J are TRBV10-1 and TRBJ2-2; 11 positions match TRBD2. V shed 8 bases and J 1 base; nucleotides not matched to a gene: 3. The CDR3 is 15 amino acids. From germline, CDR1 is WNHNN and CDR2 SYGVQD (reference sequence). CDR3 protein: CASRSGGVNTGELFF. In DNA, the CDR3 is TGCGCCAGCCGTAGCGGGGGGGTGAACACCGGGGAGCTGTTTTTT.

The J gene is TRBJ2-6, the V gene TRBV5-1; 7 bases match TRBD1. The CDR3 is 15 residues long. V dropped 4 bases and J dropped 2; count of bases not matched to a gene: 3. CDR1 SGHRS and CDR2 YFSETQ come from the germline V gene. The CDR3 spells CASSPQGAGANVLTF. CDR3 bases: TGCGCCAGCAGCCCCCAGGGGGCTGGGGCCAACGTCCTGACTTTC.

The chain has TRBV7-9 and TRBJ2-5; 8 bases are shared with TRBD1. Trimming at V came to 5 bases and at J to 7 bases, leaving 12 bases not matched to a gene. The CDR3 length is 15 residues. CDR1 and CDR2 (germline): SEHNR, FQNEAQ (reference sequence). CDR3 in amino acids: CASSAPGQDLRTQYF. CDR3 coding DNA: TGTGCCAGCAGCGCCCCGGGACAGGACCTTCGGACCCAGTACTTC.

The chain uses TRBV23-1 and TRBJ2-3; TRBD1 matches at 10 bases. TRBV23-1 counts as an open reading frame of uncertain function. V was clipped by 5 bases and J by 7 bases; unmatched bases: 12. This CDR3 has 16 residues. The CDR3 coding sequence is TGCGCCAGCAGTTCCCGACAGGGGGCGCGGGGAAATACGCAGTATTTT. This sequence encodes CASSSRQGARGNTQYF.

This clone was recorded only once. V is TRBV4-3 and J is TRBJ2-1; TRBD2 might be the D (5 bases). CDR1 and CDR2 (germline): LGHNA, YSLEER. The CDR3 has 15 amino acids. V lost 0 bases and J 8 bases, leaving 14 bases between the germline ends. The CDR3 sequence: CASSQELETRHEQFF. The CDR3 DNA reads as TGCGCCAGCAGCCAAGAACTAGAAACCCGCCATGAGCAGTTCTTC.

J is TRBJ1-2 and V is TRBV5-6; TRBD1 aligns across 7 bases. Germline V gene lookup returns CDR1 SGHDT and CDR2 YYEEEE. V was pared by 2 bases and J by 7 bases, with 8 bases of the junction left unmatched. The CDR3 is made up of 14 amino acids. The CDR3 DNA is TGTGCCAGCAGCTTAGGTGAGGGGGCTCGTGGCTACACCTTC. Its translation is CASSLGEGARGYTF. The entire variable domain, with the rest obtained from reference TRBV5-6 and TRBJ1-2, is as follows: DAGVTQSPTHLIKTRGQQVTLRCSPKSGHDTVSWYQQALGQGPQFIFQYYEEEERQRGNFPDRFSGHQFPNYSSELNVNALLLGDSALYLCASSLGEGARGYTFGSGTRLTVV.

A remark on this clone: A junction end diverges from the germline sequence, so it may reflect a read error. The rearrangement joins TRBV30 to TRBJ1-1, with 10 positions matching TRBD1. Germline CDR1 GTSNPN, CDR2 SVGIG (reference sequence). CDR3 length equals 16 residues. The CDR3 reads CAWKTLRQGAYTEVFF. For the CDR3, the DNA is TGTGCCTGGAAAACTTTGAGACAGGGGGCGTACACTGAAGTTTTCTTT.

The chain couples TRBV6-6 to TRBJ2-1; 9 bases align to TRBD1. J lost 5 bases, V lost 10 bases, and 6 bases had no gene match. CDR3 length equals 13 residues. From germline, CDR1 is MNHNY and CDR2 SVGAGI (reference sequence). Here the CDR3 reads CATTGQGDNEQFF. The CDR3 DNA sequence: TGTGCCACCACGGGACAGGGTGACAATGAGCAGTTCTTC.

This clone was observed a single time. The rearrangement uses TRBV10-3 and TRBJ2-1, with 13 bases aligning to TRBD2. V shed 2 bases and J 14 bases; nucleotides not matched to a gene: 9. This CDR3 contains 15 residues. Germline-derived CDR1 and CDR2 are ENHRY and SYGVKD. CDR3 amino acids: CAISELGLAGLEEFF. The CDR3, as DNA: TGTGCCATCAGTGAGCTGGGACTAGCGGGGTTGGAGGAGTTCTTC.

This clone was observed once. The rearrangement uses TRBV3-1 (or the pseudogene TRBV3-2) and TRBJ2-3, with D possibly being TRBD2 (6 bases). CDR1 LGHDT and CDR2 YNNKEL come from the germline V gene (reference sequence). This CDR3 has 16 amino acids. The germline V and J ends were trimmed by 4 bases and 0 bases, with 14 bases remaining between them. The CDR3 sequence is CASSPLAALSTDTQYF. The CDR3 DNA is TGTGCCAGCAGCCCATTAGCGGCCCTAAGCACAGATACGCAGTATTTT.

The chain is built from TRBV10-1 and TRBJ1-1; D is unclear. The germline gives CDR1 WNHNN, CDR2 SYGVQD (reference sequence). With 2 bases removed from V and 0 bases from J, the gap between germline ends came to 13 bases. This CDR3 region has 16 residues. As DNA, the CDR3 is TGCGCCAGCAGTGAGCCTCGGGAATTATTGAACACTGAAGCTTTCTTT. As protein: CASSEPRELLNTEAFF.

The J gene is TRBJ2-7, the V gene TRBV7-2; D not resolved. CDR3 size: 13 residues. Trimming stripped 5 bases from V and 2 bases from J, with 10 bases between. The germline gives CDR1 SGHTA, CDR2 FQGNSA. CDR3 amino acids: CASSPHTAYEQYF. CDR3 nucleotides: TGTGCCAGCAGCCCGCACACAGCCTACGAGCAGTACTTC. The variable domain in full, with the rest retrieved from reference TRBV7-2 and TRBJ2-7, is GAGVSQSPSNKVTEKGKDVELRCDPISGHTALYWYRQSLGQGLEFLIYFQGNSAPDKSGLPSDRFSAERTGGSVSTLTIQRTQQEDSAVYLCASSPHTAYEQYFGPGTRLTVT.

The CDR3 is CASSPEINEKLFF. DNA for the CDR3: TGTGCCAGCAGCCCCGAGATTAATGAAAAACTGTTTTTT. J is TRBJ1-4 and V is TRBV6-5; D is unclear. V lost 6 bases and J 4 bases, leaving 9 bases between the germline ends. This CDR3 is 13 amino acids long. In germline, CDR1 is MNHEY, CDR2 SVGAGI.